This T cell receptor beta chain stems from a study of blood T cell repertoires in COVID-19. Whole-study context: COVID-19 samples, acute and convalescent, were from the United States, Italy and Spain. PBMCs, B-cell-depleted T cells, or T cells were the source of the cDNA or gDNA that made up the material.

CDR1 and CDR2 from the germline V gene are LGHNA and YNFKEQ. The CDR3 loop spans 14 amino acids. V trimming: 3 bases; J trimming: 4 bases; junction bases outside the gene matches: 3. In the authors' workflow: Reference gene primer amplification yielded estimated nucleated cell counts. The method was immunoSEQ multiplex PCR; TCRdb's version includes in-frame clones alone and lacks a portion of them. Clone size and V and J calls were adopted from that table, with D and trimming inferred from the DNA. The sample has under 250,000 clones, approximately 86% seen once. Sequenced sample: peripheral blood. This TCR was recovered from a man aged 35-49 years with acute or convalescent COVID-19. The V call is TRBV4-2, the J call TRBJ2-7; 10 nucleotides align to TRBD1. Written as DNA, the CDR3 is TGTGCCAGCAGCCAGGTGGACAGGGGGTACGAGCAGTACTTC. Translated: CASSQVDRGYEQYF.